This TCR beta chain was observed in a study of T cell repertoires in cytomegalovirus infection. CDR1 is SGHRS and CDR2 is YFSETQ in the germline V gene. CDR3 length: 14 amino acids. Trimming left V 0 bases short and J 4 bases short, with 9 bases between. TCRdb reanalysed the reads using MiXCR and keeps one entry per CDR3 protein. The profile shows a few hundred thousand distinct CDR3 sequences, more than 8% of them singletons. This TCR was recovered from a human donor in good health (CMV status not recorded). Some clones in this sample may be carry-over from other donors' samples. V is TRBV5-1 and J is TRBJ2-3; D not resolved. The sequenced sample was PBMCs. The CDR3 protein is CASSLEKRSDTQYF. For the CDR3, the DNA is TGCGCCAGCAGCTTGGAAAAGAGGTCAGATACGCAGTATTTT.